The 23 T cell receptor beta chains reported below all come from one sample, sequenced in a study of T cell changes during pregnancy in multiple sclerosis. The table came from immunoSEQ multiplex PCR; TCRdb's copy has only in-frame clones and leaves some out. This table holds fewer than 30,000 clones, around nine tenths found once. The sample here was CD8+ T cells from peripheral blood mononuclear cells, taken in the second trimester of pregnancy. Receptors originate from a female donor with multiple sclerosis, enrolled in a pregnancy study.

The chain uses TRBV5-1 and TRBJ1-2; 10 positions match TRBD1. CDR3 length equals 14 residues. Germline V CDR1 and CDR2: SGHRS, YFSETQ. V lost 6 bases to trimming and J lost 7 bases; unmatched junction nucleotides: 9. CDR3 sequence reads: CASTATGGFPGYTF. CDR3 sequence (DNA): TGCGCCAGCACCGCGACAGGGGGCTTTCCTGGCTACACCTTC. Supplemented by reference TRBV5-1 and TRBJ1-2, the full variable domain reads KAGVTQTPRYLIKTRGQQVTLSCSPISGHRSVSWYQQTPGQGLQFLFEYFSETQRNKGNFPGRFSGRQFSNSRSEMNVSTLELGDSALYLCASTATGGFPGYTFGSGTRLTVV.

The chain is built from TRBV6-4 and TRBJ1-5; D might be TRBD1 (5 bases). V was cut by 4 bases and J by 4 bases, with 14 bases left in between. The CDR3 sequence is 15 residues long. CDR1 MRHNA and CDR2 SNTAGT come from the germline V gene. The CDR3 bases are TGTGCCAGCAGTGTGACAGAGTCGAGGAATCAGCCCCAGCATTTT. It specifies CASSVTESRNQPQHF.

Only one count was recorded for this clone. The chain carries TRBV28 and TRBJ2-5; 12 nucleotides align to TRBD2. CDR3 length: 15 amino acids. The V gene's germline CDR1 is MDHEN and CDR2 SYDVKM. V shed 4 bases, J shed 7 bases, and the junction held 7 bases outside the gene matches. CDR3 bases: TGTGCCAGCAGTTCCCTAGCGGGGGGGCGGGGGACCCAGTACTTC. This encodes CASSSLAGGRGTQYF.

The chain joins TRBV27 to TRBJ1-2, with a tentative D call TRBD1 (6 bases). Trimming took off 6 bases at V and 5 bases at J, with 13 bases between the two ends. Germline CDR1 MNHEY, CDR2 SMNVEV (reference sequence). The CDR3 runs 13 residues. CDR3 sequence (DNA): TGTGCCAGCAGCACGGACAGATCATATGGCTACACCTTC. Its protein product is CASSTDRSYGYTF.

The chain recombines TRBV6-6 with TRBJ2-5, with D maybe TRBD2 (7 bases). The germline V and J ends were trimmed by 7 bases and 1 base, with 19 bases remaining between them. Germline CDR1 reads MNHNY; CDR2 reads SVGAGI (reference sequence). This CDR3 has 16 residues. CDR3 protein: CASTHPEGGLQETQYF. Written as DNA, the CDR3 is TGTGCCAGCACCCACCCCGAGGGGGGGCTCCAAGAGACCCAGTACTTC.

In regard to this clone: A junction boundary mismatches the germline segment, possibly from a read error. CDR3 in DNA: TGTGCCAGCAGTTTGGGACAGAGCTCCTACGAGCAGTACTTC. This translates into CASSLGQSSYEQYF. This chain joins TRBV5-6 and TRBJ2-7; 7 nucleotides align to TRBD1. The CDR3 has 14 amino acids. Germline V gives CDR1 SGHDT, CDR2 YYEEEE.

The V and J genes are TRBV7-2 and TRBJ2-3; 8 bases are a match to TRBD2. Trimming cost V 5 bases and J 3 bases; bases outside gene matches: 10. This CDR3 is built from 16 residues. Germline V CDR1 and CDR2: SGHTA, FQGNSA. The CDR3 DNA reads TGTGCCAGCAGCCCCTCCTGGCGGGGGGAGACAGATACGCAGTATTTT. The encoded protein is CASSPSWRGETDTQYF.

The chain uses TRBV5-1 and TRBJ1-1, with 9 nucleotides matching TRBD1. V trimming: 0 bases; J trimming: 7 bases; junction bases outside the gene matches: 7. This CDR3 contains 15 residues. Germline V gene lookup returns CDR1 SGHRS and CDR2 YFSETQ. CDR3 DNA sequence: TGCGCCAGCAGCTTGGAAGGCTCGGACAGGGGTGAAGCTTTCTTT. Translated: CASSLEGSDRGEAFF.

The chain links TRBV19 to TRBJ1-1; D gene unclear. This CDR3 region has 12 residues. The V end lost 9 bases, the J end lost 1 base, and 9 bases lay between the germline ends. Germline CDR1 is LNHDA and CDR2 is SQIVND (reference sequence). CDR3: CASFSGNTEAFF. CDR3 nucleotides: TGTGCCAGCTTCTCAGGGAACACTGAAGCTTTCTTT.

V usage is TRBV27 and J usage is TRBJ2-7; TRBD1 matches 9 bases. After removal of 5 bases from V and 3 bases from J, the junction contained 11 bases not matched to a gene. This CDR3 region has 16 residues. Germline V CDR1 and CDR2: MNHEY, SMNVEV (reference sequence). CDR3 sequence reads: CASSRIHPGQGYEQYF. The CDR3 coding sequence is TGTGCCAGCAGTCGAATCCACCCGGGACAGGGCTACGAGCAGTACTTC.

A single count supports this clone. The CDR3 DNA reads TGTGCCAGCTCGACTAGCGGGGGGGCGAACGATGAGCAGTTCTTC. Translated: CASSTSGGANDEQFF. The V gene is TRBV6-4, the J gene TRBJ2-1, with TRBD2 matching over 14 bases. The germline CDR1 and CDR2 sequences are MRHNA and SNTAGT. V gave up 8 bases and J gave up 8 bases; unmatched junction bases: 8. The CDR3 is 15 residues long.

CDR3 protein: CASSEGTGDTDTQYF. CDR3 DNA sequence: TGTGCCAGCAGTGAGGGGACAGGGGACACAGATACGCAGTATTTT. The V and J genes are TRBV6-4 and TRBJ2-3; TRBD1 matches at 10 bases. CDR1 is MRHNA and CDR2 is SNTAGT in the germline V gene. Trimming took 3 bases from V and 2 from J; bases not matched to a gene: 2. The CDR3 length is 15 residues.

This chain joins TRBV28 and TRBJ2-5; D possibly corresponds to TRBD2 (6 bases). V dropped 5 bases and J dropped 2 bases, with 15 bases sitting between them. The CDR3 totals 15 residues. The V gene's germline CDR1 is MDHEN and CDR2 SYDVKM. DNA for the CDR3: TGTGCCAGCAGTCCCCCTCCGGGACTTCAAGAGACCCAGTACTTC. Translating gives CASSPPPGLQETQYF.

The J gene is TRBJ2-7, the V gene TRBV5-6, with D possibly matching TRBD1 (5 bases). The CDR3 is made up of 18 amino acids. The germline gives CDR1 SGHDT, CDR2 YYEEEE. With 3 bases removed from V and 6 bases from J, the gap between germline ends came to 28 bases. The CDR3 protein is CASSSPWAPGHQSGEQYF. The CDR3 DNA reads TGTGCCAGCAGCTCCCCTTGGGCACCAGGGCATCAGAGTGGCGAGCAGTACTTC.

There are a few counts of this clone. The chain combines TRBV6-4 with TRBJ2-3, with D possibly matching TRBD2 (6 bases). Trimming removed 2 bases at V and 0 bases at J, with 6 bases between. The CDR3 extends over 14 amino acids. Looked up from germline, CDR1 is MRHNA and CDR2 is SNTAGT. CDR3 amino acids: CASSDGTSTDTQYF. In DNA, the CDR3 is TGTGCCAGCAGTGACGGGACTAGCACAGATACGCAGTATTTT.

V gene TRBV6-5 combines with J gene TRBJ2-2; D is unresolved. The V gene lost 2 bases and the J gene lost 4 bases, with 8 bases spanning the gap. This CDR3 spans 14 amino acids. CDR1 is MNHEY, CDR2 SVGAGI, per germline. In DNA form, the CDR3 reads TGTGCCAGCAGTTACCAACGGGTCACCGGGGAGCTGTTTTTT. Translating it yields CASSYQRVTGELFF.

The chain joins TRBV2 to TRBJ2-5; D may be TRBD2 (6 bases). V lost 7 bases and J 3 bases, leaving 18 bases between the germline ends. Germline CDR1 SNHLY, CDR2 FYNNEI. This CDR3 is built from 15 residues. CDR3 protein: CASTTQAGTEETQYF. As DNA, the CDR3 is TGTGCCAGCACCACGCAGGCCGGGACTGAAGAGACCCAGTACTTC.

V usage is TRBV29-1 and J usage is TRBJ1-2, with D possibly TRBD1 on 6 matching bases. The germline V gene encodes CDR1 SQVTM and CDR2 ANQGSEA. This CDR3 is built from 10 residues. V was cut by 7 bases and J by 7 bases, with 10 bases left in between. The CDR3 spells CSADRFGYTF. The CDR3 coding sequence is TGCAGCGCCGACAGGTTTGGCTACACCTTC.

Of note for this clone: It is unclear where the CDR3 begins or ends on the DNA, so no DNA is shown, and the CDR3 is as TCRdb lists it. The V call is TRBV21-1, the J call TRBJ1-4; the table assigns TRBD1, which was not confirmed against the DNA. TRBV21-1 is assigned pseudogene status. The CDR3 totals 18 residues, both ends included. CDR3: CASSKKFGQGATNEKLFF.

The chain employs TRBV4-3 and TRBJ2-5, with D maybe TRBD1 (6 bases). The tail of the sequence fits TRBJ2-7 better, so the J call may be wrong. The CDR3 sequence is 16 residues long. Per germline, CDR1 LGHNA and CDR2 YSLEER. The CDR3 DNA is TGCGCCAGCAGCCAAGATTGGACAGTAGGATCCTACGAGCAGTACTTC. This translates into CASSQDWTVGSYEQYF.

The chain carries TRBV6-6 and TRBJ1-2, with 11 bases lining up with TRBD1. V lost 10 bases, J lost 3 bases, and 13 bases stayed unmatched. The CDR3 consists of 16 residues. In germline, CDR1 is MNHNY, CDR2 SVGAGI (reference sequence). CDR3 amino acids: CATIRDRGLIDYGYTF. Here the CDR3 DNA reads TGTGCCACCATAAGGGACAGGGGGTTAATCGACTATGGCTACACCTTC.

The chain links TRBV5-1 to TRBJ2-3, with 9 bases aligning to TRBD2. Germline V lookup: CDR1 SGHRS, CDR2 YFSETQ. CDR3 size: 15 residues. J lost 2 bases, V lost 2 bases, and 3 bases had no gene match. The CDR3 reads CASSLRTSATDTQYF. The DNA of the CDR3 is TGCGCCAGCAGCTTAAGGACTAGCGCCACAGATACGCAGTATTTT. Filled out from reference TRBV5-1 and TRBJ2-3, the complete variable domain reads KAGVTQTPRYLIKTRGQQVTLSCSPISGHRSVSWYQQTPGQGLQFLFEYFSETQRNKGNFPGRFSGRQFSNSRSEMNVSTLELGDSALYLCASSLRTSATDTQYFGPGTRLTVL.

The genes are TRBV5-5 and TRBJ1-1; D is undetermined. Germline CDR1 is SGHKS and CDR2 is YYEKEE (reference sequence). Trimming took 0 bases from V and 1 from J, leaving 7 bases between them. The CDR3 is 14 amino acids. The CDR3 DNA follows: TGTGCCAGCAGCTTGGTGTTTAGGAACACTGAAGCTTTCTTT. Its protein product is CASSLVFRNTEAFF.